This note documents a single T cell receptor beta chain sequence. This clone was found once. The antigen it binds to is not known. No much larger clonotype is one base removed from it; base qualities were not supplied. The data stem from a study of blood T cell repertoires in COVID-19 (dated by TCRdb to 2018 to 2021). Notes on the research overall: The collaborator samples originated in the United States, Italy and Spain and spanned the acute and convalescent phases of COVID-19. The material from the prospective study consisted of cDNA or gDNA derived from T cells, B-cell-depleted T cells, or PBMCs. Deeply sampled blood TCRbeta repertoires from subjects exposed to, actively infected with, or recovered from COVID-19 were included in the dataset. The repertoires were made available in a free public database intended to serve as a resource for research on the immune response to SARS-CoV-2. Samples came from the ongoing ImmuneRACE study (first 160 participants) plus 1,254 subjects from 6 global collaborators. A de-identified subject ID, COVID-19 status, age in years and sex were almost always included in the sample metadata. Where HLA class I and class II types were available, the types were taken from metadata supplied by the sample provider, not from assay-based typing.

The immunoSEQ Assay, a bias-controlled multiplex PCR, was used to amplify TCRbeta CDR3 regions from genomic DNA. Processing in the source paper ran as follows. The number of nucleated cells in each sample was estimated from the amplification of reference gene primers within the assay. To quantify the absolute abundance of each unique TCRbeta CDR3 rearrangement, sequence reads were collapsed and filtered. For each sample, productive Simpson clonality was calculated as the square root of Simpson's diversity index over productive rearrangements. Drawn from immuneACCESS, this table holds only the in-frame rearrangements with V and J called that TCRdb kept. Clones are partly lost; checked studies trace under half to an unresolved V gene and leave the rest unexplained. The V and J calls and clone size are taken from that table; D and trimming were inferred from the DNA. This sample lists roughly 180,000 clones; about nine tenths were detected once. The biggest ten clones account for around 20% of the sample.

The full study reports these points: The quantity of clinical and demographic metadata differed by source and by participant and was supplied without curation.

The cysteine opens and the phenylalanine closes a CDR3 of 16 amino acids. Only the CDR3 portion is preserved as DNA: 48 bases, with reading frame beginning at the first base. Trimming removed 6 bases from V and 4 bases from J; the gene matches leave 11 bases unexplained. CDR1 and CDR2 are drawn from the germline V gene: KGHSH, LQKENI. Whole blood was collected in K2EDTA tubes by collaborating institutions according to the institutions' own protocols. For TCRbeta analysis, collaborators shipped samples in one of three forms: frozen whole blood, isolated PBMCs, or DNA extracted from either of those sample types.

The sequence links TRBV18 to TRBJ2-2; a stretch of 7 junction bases matches TRBD1. The TCR sequence derives from a man between 65 and 85 years old with active or convalescent COVID-19. Sequenced material: peripheral blood. The CDR3 protein sequence reads: CASSHTGVSSTGELFF. The nucleotide sequence reads TGTGCCAGCTCTCACACAGGGGTTTCGAGCACCGGGGAGCTGTTTTTT.